The entry that follows covers one T cell receptor (beta chain) sequence. The antigen remains undetermined. Produced via immunoSEQ multiplex PCR; TCRdb's table is partial and in-frame only. This sample has 100,000 to 150,000 clones, with 70% to 90% found just once. This entry is derived from a study of T cell responses to AZD1222 COVID-19 vaccine. Whole-study findings and limits: There were mostly white British donors and more females than males, and clonal diversity was possibly underestimated.

This CDR3 region has 17 residues. Germline lookup yields CDR1 KGHSH and CDR2 LQKENI. Trimming pared 6 bases from V and 1 base from J, leaving 19 bases between. Investigators merged groups given second doses at roughly 4 or roughly 12 weeks. This chain links TRBV18 with TRBJ1-5, with D perhaps TRBD1 (5 bases). The receptor comes from an adult who received the AZD1222 COVID-19 vaccine. The sequencing used peripheral blood, collected 28 days after the second AZD1222 dose. CDR3 DNA sequence: TGTGCCAGCTCGCTACGGGACCTCTCGGGGAGCAATCAGCCCCAGCATTTT. This sequence encodes CASSLRDLSGSNQPQHF.